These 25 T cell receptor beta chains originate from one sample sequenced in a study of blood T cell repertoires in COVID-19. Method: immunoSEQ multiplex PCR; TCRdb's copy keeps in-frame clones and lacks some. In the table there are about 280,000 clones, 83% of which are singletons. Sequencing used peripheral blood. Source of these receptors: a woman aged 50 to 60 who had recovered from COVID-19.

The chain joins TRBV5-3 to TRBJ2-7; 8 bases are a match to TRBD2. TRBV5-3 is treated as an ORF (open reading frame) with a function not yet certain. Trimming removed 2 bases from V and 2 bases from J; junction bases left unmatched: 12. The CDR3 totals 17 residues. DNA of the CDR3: TGTGCCAGAAGCTTTCAACCCCCCGGGGGGGCTCCCTACGAGCAGTACTTC. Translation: CARSFQPPGGAPYEQYF.

DNA for the CDR3: TGTGCCAGTAGTATAGTCCGGATTAACAGGGGGTCCGGCTACACCTTC. It codes for CASSIVRINRGSGYTF. The chain couples TRBV19 to TRBJ1-2; 8 bases line up with TRBD1. Germline V gene lookup returns CDR1 LNHDA and CDR2 SQIVND (reference sequence). V was pared by 1 base and J by 8 bases, with 12 bases of the junction left unmatched. CDR3 size: 16 residues. The full variable domain, rest sourced from reference TRBV19 and TRBJ1-2, is DGGITQSPKYLFRKEGQNVTLSCEQNLNHDAMYWYRQDPGQGLRLIYYSQIVNDFQKGDIAEGYSVSREKKESFPLTVTSAQKNPTAFYLCASSIVRINRGSGYTFGSGTRLTVV.

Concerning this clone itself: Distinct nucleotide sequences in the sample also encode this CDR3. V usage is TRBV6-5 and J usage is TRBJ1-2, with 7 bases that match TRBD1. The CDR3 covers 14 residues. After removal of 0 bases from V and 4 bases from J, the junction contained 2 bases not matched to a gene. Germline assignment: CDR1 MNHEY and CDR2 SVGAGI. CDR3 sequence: CASSYSGGLYGYTF. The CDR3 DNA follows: TGTGCCAGCAGTTACTCAGGGGGCCTCTATGGCTACACCTTC.

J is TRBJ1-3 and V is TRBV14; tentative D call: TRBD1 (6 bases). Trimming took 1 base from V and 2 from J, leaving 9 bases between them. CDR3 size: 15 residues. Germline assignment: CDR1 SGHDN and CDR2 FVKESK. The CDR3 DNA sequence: TGTGCCAGCAGCCAAGGCGCAGGGGCTGGAAACACCATATATTTT. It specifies CASSQGAGAGNTIYF.

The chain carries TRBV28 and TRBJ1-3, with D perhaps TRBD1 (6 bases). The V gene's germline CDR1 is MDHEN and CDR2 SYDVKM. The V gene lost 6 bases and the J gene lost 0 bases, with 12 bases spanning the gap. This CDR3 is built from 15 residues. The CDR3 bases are TGTGCCAGCAGGGACAGTGCCCTCTCTGGAAACACCATATATTTT. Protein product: CASRDSALSGNTIYF.

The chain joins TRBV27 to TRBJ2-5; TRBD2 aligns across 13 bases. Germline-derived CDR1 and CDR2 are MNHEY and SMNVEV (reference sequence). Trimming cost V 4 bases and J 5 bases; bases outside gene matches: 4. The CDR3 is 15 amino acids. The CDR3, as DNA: TGTGCCAGCAGTTCCATACTAGCGGGAGGGGAGACCCAGTACTTC. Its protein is CASSSILAGGETQYF.

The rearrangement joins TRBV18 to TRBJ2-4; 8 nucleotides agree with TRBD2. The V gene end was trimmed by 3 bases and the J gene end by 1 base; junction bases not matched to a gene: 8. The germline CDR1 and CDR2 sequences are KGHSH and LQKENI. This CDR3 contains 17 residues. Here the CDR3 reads CASSPPTTGGAKNIQYF. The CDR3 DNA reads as TGTGCCAGCTCACCCCCGACGACGGGAGGGGCCAAAAACATTCAGTACTTC.

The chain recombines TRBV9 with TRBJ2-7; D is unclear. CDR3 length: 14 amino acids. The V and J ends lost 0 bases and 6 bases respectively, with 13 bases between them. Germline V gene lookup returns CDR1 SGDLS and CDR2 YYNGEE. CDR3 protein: CASSVGTVSGEQYF. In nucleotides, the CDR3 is TGTGCCAGCAGCGTAGGCACGGTCTCCGGCGAGCAGTACTTC.

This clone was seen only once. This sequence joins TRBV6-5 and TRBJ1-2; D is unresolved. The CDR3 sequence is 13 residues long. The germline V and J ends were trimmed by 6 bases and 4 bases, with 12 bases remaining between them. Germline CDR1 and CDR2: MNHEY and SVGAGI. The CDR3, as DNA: TGTGCCAGCAGAAGCGAGGTTGCCTATGGCTACACCTTC. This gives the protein CASRSEVAYGYTF.

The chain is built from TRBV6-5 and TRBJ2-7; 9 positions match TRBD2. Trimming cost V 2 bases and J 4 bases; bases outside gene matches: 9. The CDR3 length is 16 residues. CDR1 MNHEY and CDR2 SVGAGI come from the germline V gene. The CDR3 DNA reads TGTGCCAGCAGTTACAGGGGCCTAGCGGGATCATACGAGCAGTACTTC. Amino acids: CASSYRGLAGSYEQYF.

The CDR3 DNA follows: TGTGCCAGCAGCTTATCCCTCGAGCAGTACTTC. Protein product: CASSLSLEQYF. V usage is TRBV7-9 and J usage is TRBJ2-7; D is unclear. The CDR3 is 11 amino acids. Trimming stripped 2 bases from V and 6 bases from J, with 5 bases between. Per germline, CDR1 SEHNR and CDR2 FQNEAQ (reference sequence).

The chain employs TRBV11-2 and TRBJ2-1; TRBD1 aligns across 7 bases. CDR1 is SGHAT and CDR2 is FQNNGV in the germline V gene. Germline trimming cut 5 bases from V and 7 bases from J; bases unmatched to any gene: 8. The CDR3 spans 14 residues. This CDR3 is CASSMSGTVNEQFF. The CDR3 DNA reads TGTGCCAGCAGCATGTCCGGGACAGTAAATGAGCAGTTCTTC.

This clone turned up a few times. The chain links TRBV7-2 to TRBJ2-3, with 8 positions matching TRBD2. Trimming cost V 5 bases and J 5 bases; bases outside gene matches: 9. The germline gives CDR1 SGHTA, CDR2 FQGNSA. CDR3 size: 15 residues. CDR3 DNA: TGTGCCAGCAGCGAAAGCGGGGGCAAGGGAGATACGCAGTATTTT. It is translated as CASSESGGKGDTQYF.

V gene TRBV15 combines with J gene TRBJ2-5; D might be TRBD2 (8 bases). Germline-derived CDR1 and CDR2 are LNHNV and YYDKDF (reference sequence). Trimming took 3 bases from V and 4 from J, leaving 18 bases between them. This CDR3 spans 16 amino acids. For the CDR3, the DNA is TGTGCCACCAGCAGGAGCGGGGGCAGGGGGGGAGAGACCCAGTACTTC. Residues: CATSRSGGRGGETQYF. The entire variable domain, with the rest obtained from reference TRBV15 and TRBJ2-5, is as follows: DAMVIQNPRYQVTQFGKPVTLSCSQTLNHNVMYWYQQKSSQAPKLLFHYYDKDFNNEADTPDNFQSRRPNTSFCFLDIRSPGLGDTAMYLCATSRSGGRGGETQYFGPGTRLLVL.

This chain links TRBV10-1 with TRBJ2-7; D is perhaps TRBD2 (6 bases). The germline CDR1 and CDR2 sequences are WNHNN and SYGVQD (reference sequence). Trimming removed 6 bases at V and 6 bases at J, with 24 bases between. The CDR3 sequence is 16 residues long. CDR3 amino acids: CASSRWRGRAFPEQYF. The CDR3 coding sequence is TGCGCCAGCAGCAGGTGGCGGGGCAGGGCCTTCCCCGAGCAGTACTTC.

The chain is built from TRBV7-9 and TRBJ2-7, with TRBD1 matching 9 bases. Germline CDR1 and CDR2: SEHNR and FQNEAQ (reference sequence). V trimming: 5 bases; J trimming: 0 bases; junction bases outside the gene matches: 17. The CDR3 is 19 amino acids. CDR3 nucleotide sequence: TGTGCCAGCAGCGCGAATCCCGGGACAGGGAAACTGAGCTCCTACGAGCAGTACTTC. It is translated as CASSANPGTGKLSSYEQYF.

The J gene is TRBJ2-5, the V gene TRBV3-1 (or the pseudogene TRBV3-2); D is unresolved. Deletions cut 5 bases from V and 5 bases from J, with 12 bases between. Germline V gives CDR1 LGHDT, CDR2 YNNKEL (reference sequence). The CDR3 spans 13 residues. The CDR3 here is CASSSAGAETQYF. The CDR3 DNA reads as TGTGCCAGCAGCTCAGCAGGCGCGGAGACCCAGTACTTC.

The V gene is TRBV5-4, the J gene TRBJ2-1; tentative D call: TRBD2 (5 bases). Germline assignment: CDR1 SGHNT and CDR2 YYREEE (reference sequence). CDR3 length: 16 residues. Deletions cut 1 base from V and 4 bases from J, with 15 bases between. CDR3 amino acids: CASSLLVGVGYNEQFF. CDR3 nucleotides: TGTGCCAGCAGCTTGTTAGTGGGAGTAGGTTACAATGAGCAGTTCTTC.

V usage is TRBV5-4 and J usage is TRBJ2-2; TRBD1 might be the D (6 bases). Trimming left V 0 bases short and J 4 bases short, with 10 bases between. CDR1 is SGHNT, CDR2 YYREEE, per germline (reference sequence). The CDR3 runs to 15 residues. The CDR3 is CASSLGRGVTGELFF. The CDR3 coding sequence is TGTGCCAGCAGCTTGGGCAGGGGCGTCACCGGGGAGCTGTTTTTT.

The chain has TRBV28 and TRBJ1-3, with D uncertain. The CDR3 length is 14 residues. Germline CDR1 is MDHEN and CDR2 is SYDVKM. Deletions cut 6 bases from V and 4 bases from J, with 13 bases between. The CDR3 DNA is TGTGCCAGCAGGCCTCCCCTCGGGGGAAACACCATATATTTT. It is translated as CASRPPLGGNTIYF.

CDR3 amino acids: CASSSPTSSGNTIYF. CDR3 sequence (DNA): TGTGCCAGCAGTTCCCCCACGAGCTCTGGAAACACCATATATTTT. The genes are TRBV6-6 and TRBJ1-3; no definite D call. V lost 4 bases and J 0 bases, leaving 10 bases between the germline ends. The germline V gene encodes CDR1 MNHNY and CDR2 SVGAGI (reference sequence). CDR3 length: 15 amino acids.

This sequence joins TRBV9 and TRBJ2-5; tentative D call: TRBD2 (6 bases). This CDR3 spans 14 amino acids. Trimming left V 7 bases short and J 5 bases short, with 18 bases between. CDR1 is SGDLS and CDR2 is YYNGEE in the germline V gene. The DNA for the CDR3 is TGTGCCAGCTCCAGCCGACCTAGCGCGGAGACCCAGTACTTC. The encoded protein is CASSSRPSAETQYF.

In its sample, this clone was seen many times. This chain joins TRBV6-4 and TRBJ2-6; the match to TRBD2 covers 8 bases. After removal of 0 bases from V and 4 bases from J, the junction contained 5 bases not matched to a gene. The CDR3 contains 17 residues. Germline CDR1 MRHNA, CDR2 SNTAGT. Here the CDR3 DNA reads TGTGCCAGCAGTGACTCGCCGGGGGGGCAAGGGGCCAACGTCCTGACTTTC. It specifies CASSDSPGGQGANVLTF.

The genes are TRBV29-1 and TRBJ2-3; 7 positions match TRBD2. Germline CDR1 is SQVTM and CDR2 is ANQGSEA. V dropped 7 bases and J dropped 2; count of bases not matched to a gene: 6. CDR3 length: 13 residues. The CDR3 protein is CSGGGRLTDTQYF. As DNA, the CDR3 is TGCAGCGGGGGGGGGAGGCTCACAGATACGCAGTATTTT.

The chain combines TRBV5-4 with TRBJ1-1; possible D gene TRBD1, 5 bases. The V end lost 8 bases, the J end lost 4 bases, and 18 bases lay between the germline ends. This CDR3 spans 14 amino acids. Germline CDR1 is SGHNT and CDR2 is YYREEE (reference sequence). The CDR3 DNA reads TGTGCCAGTCCGTTATCCCGTGGGGCCACTGAAGCTTTCTTT. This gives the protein CASPLSRGATEAFF.